The 28 T cell receptor beta chains listed next were all sequenced from one sample in a study of OX40 agonist ivuxolimab in advanced cancers. The method was immunoSEQ multiplex PCR; TCRdb's version includes in-frame clones alone and lacks a portion of them. Of 70,000 to 95,000 clones in the sample, 80% to 85% were seen once. The material was CD4+ or CD8+ T cells sorted from blood, obtained in a trial of the OX40 agonist ivuxolimab. Receptor source: an adult with an advanced solid tumor such as melanoma, head and neck, liver or kidney cancer.

This sequence joins TRBV4-3 and TRBJ2-3; tentatively, D is TRBD1 or TRBD2 (5 bases each). The CDR3 contains 16 residues. Germline V CDR1 and CDR2: LGHNA, YSLEER. Trimming took off 3 bases at V and 0 bases at J, with 13 bases between the two ends. The CDR3 DNA reads as TGCGCCAGCAGCCACTTGTCGGGGCAAAGCACAGATACGCAGTATTTT. This sequence encodes CASSHLSGQSTDTQYF.

V gene TRBV5-1 combines with J gene TRBJ1-1; no definite D call. V was pared by 6 bases and J by 3 bases, with 12 bases between. CDR3 length: 13 amino acids. Germline CDR1 and CDR2: SGHRS and YFSETQ. The CDR3 is CASTRSPDTEAFF. The CDR3, as DNA: TGCGCCAGCACCCGCTCTCCAGACACTGAAGCTTTCTTT.

The chain combines TRBV9 with TRBJ2-3; D might be TRBD2 (6 bases). Germline values: CDR1 SGDLS, CDR2 YYNGEE. Trimming shortened V by 1 base and J by 5 bases, and 11 bases separated the two germline ends. The CDR3 runs 14 residues. The CDR3, as DNA: TGTGCCAGCAGCGTATTGCCGGGGGAAGATACGCAGTATTTT. Protein product: CASSVLPGEDTQYF.

The rearrangement uses TRBV19 and TRBJ1-1; 8 nucleotides align to TRBD1. The CDR3 consists of 15 residues. The germline V gene has CDR1 LNHDA and CDR2 SQIVND (reference sequence). Germline trimming cut 5 bases from V and 0 bases from J; bases unmatched to any gene: 5. As DNA, the CDR3 is TGTGCCAGTAGTCCCCGGACAGGGATGAACACTGAAGCTTTCTTT. It codes for CASSPRTGMNTEAFF.

This clone was seen a handful of times. The chain links TRBV19 to TRBJ1-1; D is unresolved. The V gene's germline CDR1 is LNHDA and CDR2 SQIVND (reference sequence). The CDR3 totals 12 residues. The ends were cut back, 8 bases at V and 3 bases at J, with 10 bases in the middle. The CDR3 loop is CASFWSHTEAFF. CDR3 sequence (DNA): TGTGCCAGTTTCTGGTCGCACACTGAAGCTTTCTTT.

The V gene is TRBV5-5, the J gene TRBJ1-2; D may be TRBD1 (5 bases). With 4 bases removed from V and 0 bases from J, the gap between germline ends came to 7 bases. The V gene's germline CDR1 is SGHKS and CDR2 YYEKEE (reference sequence). This CDR3 spans 13 amino acids. DNA for the CDR3: TGTGCCAGCAGCCTGACAGCTAACTATGGCTACACCTTC. Translation: CASSLTANYGYTF. Combining the CDR3 with reference TRBV5-5 and TRBJ1-2 gives the whole variable domain DAGVTQSPTHLIKTRGQQVTLRCSPISGHKSVSWYQQVLGQGPQFIFQYYEKEERGRGNFPDRFSARQFPNYSSELNVNALLLGDSALYLCASSLTANYGYTFGSGTRLTVV.

The rearrangement joins TRBV7-9 to TRBJ2-3; D is uncertain. The V end was cut by 3 bases, the J end by 1 base, with 5 bases between. The CDR3 has 13 residues. The germline gives CDR1 SEHNR, CDR2 FQNEAQ (reference sequence). CDR3 in DNA: TGTGCCAGCAGCTTTGGGGGCACAGATACGCAGTATTTT. As protein: CASSFGGTDTQYF.

This sequence joins TRBV9 and TRBJ2-1, with D perhaps matching TRBD2 (6 bases). The germline CDR1 and CDR2 sequences are SGDLS and YYNGEE. The CDR3 runs to 14 residues. Trimming left V 4 bases short and J 6 bases short, with 14 bases between. CDR3 coding DNA: TGTGCCAGCAGCCCTCGGAGGGGTTTCAATGAGCAGTTCTTC. Amino acids: CASSPRRGFNEQFF.

The sample holds one count of this clone. The chain is built from TRBV4-2 and TRBJ1-5; 7 bases fit TRBD1. V trimming: 1 base; J trimming: 4 bases; junction bases outside the gene matches: 7. The CDR3 runs 16 residues. Germline V gene lookup returns CDR1 LGHNA and CDR2 YNFKEQ. The CDR3 is CASSQGTGGLNQPQHF. CDR3 DNA: TGTGCCAGCAGCCAAGGGACAGGAGGACTAAATCAGCCCCAGCATTTT.

The chain couples TRBV27 to TRBJ2-6; TRBD1 agrees at 8 bases. Germline values: CDR1 MNHEY, CDR2 SMNVEV (reference sequence). The length of the CDR3 is 19 residues. V lost 2 bases, J lost 3 bases, and 12 bases stayed unmatched. CDR3 residues: CASSLRGQVSLGGANVLTF. CDR3 bases: TGTGCCAGCAGTTTAAGGGGACAGGTATCATTGGGTGGGGCCAACGTCCTGACTTTC.

This chain connects TRBV4-2 to TRBJ2-4, with D tentatively TRBD1 (6 bases). CDR3 size: 13 residues. Germline CDR1 is LGHNA and CDR2 is YNFKEQ. With 4 bases removed from V and 8 bases from J, the gap between germline ends came to 12 bases. The CDR3 protein is CASSRQDKDIQYF. DNA for the CDR3: TGTGCCAGCAGCCGACAGGATAAGGACATTCAGTACTTC.

This chain links TRBV5-1 with TRBJ2-5; 9 positions match TRBD1. The CDR3 is 16 amino acids. The V gene's germline CDR1 is SGHRS and CDR2 YFSETQ. V was clipped by 1 base and J by 6 bases; unmatched bases: 10. The CDR3 region is CASSLSGTGSFQTQYF. As DNA, the CDR3 is TGCGCCAGCAGCTTGTCTGGGACAGGGTCTTTTCAGACCCAGTACTTC.

This rearrangement joins TRBV7-6 to TRBJ2-3; no clear D gene. The CDR3 has 12 amino acids. Looked up from germline, CDR1 is SGHVS and CDR2 is FNYEAQ. Trimming took off 2 bases at V and 2 bases at J, with 2 bases between the two ends. CDR3 residues: CASSLLTDTQYF. The DNA for the CDR3 is TGTGCCAGCAGCTTACTCACAGATACGCAGTATTTT.

The genes are TRBV4-3 and TRBJ1-3; no reliable D call. The CDR3 sequence is 15 residues long. Trimming pared 0 bases from V and 0 bases from J, leaving 6 bases between. Germline-derived CDR1 and CDR2 are LGHNA and YSLEER. For the CDR3, the DNA is TGCGCCAGCAGCCAAGAAAGGGACTCTGGAAACACCATATATTTT. Translation gives CASSQERDSGNTIYF.

In DNA form, the CDR3 reads TGCGCCAGCAGCGAGCTTCCTGGCTCTGGAAACACCATATATTTT. Protein: CASSELPGSGNTIYF. The chain has TRBV5-1 and TRBJ1-3; D is unresolved. The CDR3 covers 15 residues. V lost 4 bases and J 0 bases, leaving 11 bases between the germline ends. The germline CDR1 and CDR2 sequences are SGHRS and YFSETQ. Drawing the rest from reference TRBV5-1 and TRBJ1-3, the complete variable domain is KAGVTQTPRYLIKTRGQQVTLSCSPISGHRSVSWYQQTPGQGLQFLFEYFSETQRNKGNFPGRFSGRQFSNSRSEMNVSTLELGDSALYLCASSELPGSGNTIYFGEGSWLTVV.

This clone has only a few counts. The chain combines TRBV6-1 with TRBJ2-2; no clear D gene. Germline CDR1 reads MNHNS; CDR2 reads SASEGT. V was pared by 8 bases and J by 9 bases, with 10 bases between. The CDR3 sequence is 11 residues long. CDR3 amino acids: CASGESRELFF. The CDR3 DNA is TGTGCCAGCGGGGAAAGCAGGGAGCTGTTTTTT.

This clone has a handful of counts. J is TRBJ2-7 and V is TRBV11-3, with a weak D call TRBD1 (6 bases). The CDR3 loop spans 14 amino acids. V lost 5 bases and J 1 base, leaving 12 bases between the germline ends. Germline loops: CDR1 SGHNT, CDR2 YENEEA. CDR3 sequence: CASSNRDKSYEQYF. The DNA of the CDR3 is TGTGCCAGCAGCAACCGGGACAAGTCCTACGAGCAGTACTTC.

This clone was seen a single time. The J gene is TRBJ1-1, the V gene TRBV29-1; no clear D. Trimming took off 5 bases at V and 1 base at J, with 5 bases between the two ends. The CDR3 sequence is 11 residues long. Germline CDR1 and CDR2: SQVTM and ANQGSEA. CDR3: CSVRENTEAFF. The CDR3 DNA is TGCAGCGTTCGGGAGAACACTGAAGCTTTCTTT. Combining the CDR3 with reference TRBV29-1 and TRBJ1-1 gives the whole variable domain SAVISQKPSRDICQRGTSLTIQCQVDSQVTMMFWYRQQPGQSLTLIATANQGSEATYESGFVIDKFPISRPNLTFSTLTVSNMSPEDSSIYLCSVRENTEAFFGQGTRLTVV.

The chain recombines TRBV28 with TRBJ1-2, with D possibly TRBD1 on 6 matching bases. Germline V gene data show CDR1 as MDHEN and CDR2 as SYDVKM. This CDR3 has 15 residues. V lost 3 bases and J lost 8, with 19 bases in between. CDR3 DNA: TGTGCCAGCAGTTTGGGGGGCGTTCTACGCGGAGGCTACACCTTC. The encoded protein is CASSLGGVLRGGYTF.

This clone was observed a handful of times. The gene calls are TRBV6-5 and TRBJ2-7; 12 nucleotides match TRBD2. The CDR3 is made up of 15 amino acids. CDR1 and CDR2 from the germline V gene are MNHEY and SVGAGI. V shed 4 bases and J 3 bases; nucleotides not matched to a gene: 4. The CDR3 loop is CASSSTSGGYYEQYF. The CDR3 region has the DNA TGTGCCAGCAGTTCCACTAGCGGGGGGTACTACGAGCAGTACTTC.

The chain is built from TRBV6-6 and TRBJ1-4; unclear D gene. Germline-derived CDR1 and CDR2 are MNHNY and SVGAGI (reference sequence). The CDR3 loop spans 14 amino acids. V was cut by 7 bases and J by 0 bases, with 9 bases left in between. In DNA form, the CDR3 reads TGTGCCAGCAATTTGGGAGCAACTAATGAAAAACTGTTTTTT. This translates into CASNLGATNEKLFF.

V and J are TRBV6-5 and TRBJ2-5; D may be TRBD2 (6 bases). Germline-derived CDR1 and CDR2 are MNHEY and SVGAGI. The CDR3 length is 14 residues. Trimming pared 2 bases from V and 10 bases from J, leaving 17 bases between. For the CDR3, the DNA is TGTGCCAGCAGTTACCGGGCGGGACCCCAGGACCAGTACTTC. Amino acid sequence: CASSYRAGPQDQYF.

The rearrangement links TRBV7-2 to TRBJ1-1, with TRBD1 matching 7 bases. J was trimmed by 7 bases and V by 6 bases; bases with no gene match: 11. CDR1 and CDR2 (germline): SGHTA, FQGNSA. The CDR3 totals 14 residues. CDR3 coding DNA: TGTGCCAGCAGGCGGAGGGGCAGGGGGGATGAAGCTTTCTTT. This encodes CASRRRGRGDEAFF.

This chain joins TRBV6-6 and TRBJ1-4; possibly TRBD1 for D (5 bases). Trimming took 7 bases from V and 4 from J, leaving 16 bases between them. Germline loops: CDR1 MNHNY, CDR2 SVGAGI (reference sequence). This CDR3 comprises 15 residues. The CDR3 reads CASILHGGGNEKLFF. The CDR3, as DNA: TGTGCCAGCATCTTACATGGGGGGGGTAATGAAAAACTGTTTTTT.

The genes are TRBV4-3 and TRBJ1-2; tentatively, D is TRBD1 (5 bases). Germline V gene data show CDR1 as LGHNA and CDR2 as YSLEER. Trimming took off 0 bases at V and 4 bases at J, with 9 bases between the two ends. The CDR3 spans 14 residues. CDR3 protein: CASSQDTGLYGYTF. The CDR3 DNA follows: TGCGCCAGCAGCCAAGATACAGGCCTCTATGGCTACACCTTC.

The rearrangement links TRBV7-9 to TRBJ1-1; 8 bases map to TRBD1. This CDR3 is 15 amino acids long. V trimming: 5 bases; J trimming: 4 bases; junction bases outside the gene matches: 9. Germline-derived CDR1 and CDR2 are SEHNR and FQNEAQ (reference sequence). The CDR3 here is CASSRSGQGFTEAFF. The CDR3 nucleotides read TGTGCCAGCAGCCGCAGTGGACAGGGATTCACTGAAGCTTTCTTT.

The chain is built from TRBV5-4 and TRBJ1-2, with D possibly TRBD1 on 5 matching bases. V was cut by 2 bases and J by 3 bases, with 14 bases left in between. Germline values: CDR1 SGHNT, CDR2 YYREEE (reference sequence). The CDR3 has 15 amino acids. Here the CDR3 DNA reads TGTGCCAGCAGCTTTGAAGACAGCGTTTACTATGGCTACACCTTC. Translation: CASSFEDSVYYGYTF.

The chain employs TRBV29-1 and TRBJ2-4; a possible D gene is TRBD1 (5 bases). V gave up 4 bases and J gave up 3 bases, with 10 bases separating them. The CDR3 contains 13 residues. Germline V CDR1 and CDR2: SQVTM, ANQGSEA. Here the CDR3 DNA reads TGCAGCGTTGTAGGGGTAGGCAAAAACATTCAGTACTTC. Its protein is CSVVGVGKNIQYF.